This T cell receptor beta chain was profiled in a study of shared clonotypes between healthy human individuals. General study points: Naive subsets generally exceeded memory subsets in estimated richness.

With 6 bases removed from V and 4 bases from J, the gap between germline ends came to 13 bases. This CDR3 has 13 residues. Germline V gene sequence: CDR1 MDHEN, CDR2 SYDVKM. The table came from immunoSEQ multiplex PCR; TCRdb's copy has only in-frame clones and leaves some out. The sample records a few million clones, 80% to 95% being singletons. CD45RO negativity and positive selection for CCR7 defined naive CD8 cells, a population that excluded terminally differentiated effector memory CD45RA+ cells. Worth noting for this clone: The antigen remains undetermined. The same CDR3 also results from other DNA sequences found in this sample.

This chain links TRBV28 with TRBJ2-7; possibly TRBD1 or TRBD2 for D (5 bases each). Material: naive CD8+ T cells from PBMCs. This sequence was found in a man younger than 35 in good health. Some clones in this sample may be carry-over from other donors' samples. For the CDR3, the DNA is TGTGCCAGCAGCCCTGGGACCGTGTACGAGCAGTACTTC. This sequence encodes CASSPGTVYEQYF.